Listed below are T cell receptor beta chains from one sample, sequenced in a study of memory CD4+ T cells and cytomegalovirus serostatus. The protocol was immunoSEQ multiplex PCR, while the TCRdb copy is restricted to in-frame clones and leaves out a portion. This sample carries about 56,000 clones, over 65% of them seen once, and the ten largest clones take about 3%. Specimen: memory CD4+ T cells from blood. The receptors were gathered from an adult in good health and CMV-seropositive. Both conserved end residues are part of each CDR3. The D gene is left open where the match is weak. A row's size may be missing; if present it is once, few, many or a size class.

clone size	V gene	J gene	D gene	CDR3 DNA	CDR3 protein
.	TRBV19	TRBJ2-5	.	TGTGCCAGTAGTATGGGGGCAGCGAGGTGGGAGGAGACCCAGTACTTC	CASSMGAARWEETQYF
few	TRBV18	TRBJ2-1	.	TGTGCCAGCTCACGGGTCGGGGAGAATGAGCAGTTCTTC	CASSRVGENEQFF
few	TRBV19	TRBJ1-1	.	TGTGCCAGTAGTAATCGGGGGGCCAACACTGAAGCTTTCTTT	CASSNRGANTEAFF
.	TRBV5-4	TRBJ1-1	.	TGTGCCAGCAACACTGACTGGGGGGAAGCTTTCTTT	CASNTDWGEAFF
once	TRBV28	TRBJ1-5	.	TGTGCCAGCAGTCCCACAAGGGGCTCGCTAAATCAGCCCCAGCATTTT	CASSPTRGSLNQPQHF
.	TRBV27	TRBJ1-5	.	TGTGCCAGCTGGACAGTAAATAGCAATCAGCCCCAGCATTTT	CASWTVNSNQPQHF
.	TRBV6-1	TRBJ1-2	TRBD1	TGTGCCAGCAGTGAAAGACAGGGCGGCCCCTATGGCTACACCTTC	CASSERQGGPYGYTF
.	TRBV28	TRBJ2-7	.	TGTGCCAGCAGTTTTGGGGTGGCTGTTCAGCATCTGTACTTC	CASSFGVAVQHLYF
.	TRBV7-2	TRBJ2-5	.	TGTGCCAGCACCCGCACTAGGAACCAAGAGACCCAGTACTTC	CASTRTRNQETQYF
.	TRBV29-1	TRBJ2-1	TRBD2	TGCAGCGTTACTAGCGGGAGGGTCCGGCGGACCTACAATGAGCAGTTCTTC	CSVTSGRVRRTYNEQFF
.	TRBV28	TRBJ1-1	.	TGTGCCAGCTCCGGTGACTTTCCTGAAGCTTTCTTT	CASSGDFPEAFF
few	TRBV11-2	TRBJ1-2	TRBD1	TGTGCCAGCAGCCCCGGACAGGACTATGGCTACACCTTC	CASSPGQDYGYTF
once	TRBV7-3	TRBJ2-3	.	TGTGCCAGCAGCTTAGATTCCACAGATACGCAGTATTTT	CASSLDSTDTQYF
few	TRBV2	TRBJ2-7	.	TGTGCCAGCAGTGAAAGGAGGATCGAGCAGTACTTC	CASSERRIEQYF
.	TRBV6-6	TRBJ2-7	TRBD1	TGTGCCAGCAGGACTGGACAGGGTGAGCTCTACGAGCAGTACTTC	CASRTGQGELYEQYF
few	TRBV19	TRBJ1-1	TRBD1	TGTGCCAGTAGAATTTTGACAGGGGGCGAAGCTGAAGCTTTCTTT	CASRILTGGEAEAFF
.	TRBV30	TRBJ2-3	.	TGTGCCTGGAGTGAGGGAGATACGCAGTATTTT	CAWSEGDTQYF
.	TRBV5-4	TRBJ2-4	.	TGTGCCAGCAGCTCGCCTAGCACTATAGCCAAAAACATTCAGTACTTC	CASSSPSTIAKNIQYF
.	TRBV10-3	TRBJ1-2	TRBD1	TGTGCCATCAGTGATCAACAGGGACAGGGGGGCCTCTATGGCTACACCTTC	CAISDQQGQGGLYGYTF
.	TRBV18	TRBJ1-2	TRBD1	TGTGCCAGCTCACCGGGGACAGGGCGTAACTATGGCTACACCTTC	CASSPGTGRNYGYTF
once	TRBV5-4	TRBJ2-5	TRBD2	TGTGCCAGCAGCCGGACGGGACTAGCGGGAGTAGGGGAGACCCAGTACTTC	CASSRTGLAGVGETQYF
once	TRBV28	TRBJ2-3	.	TGTGCCAGCAGTTCCAGCTACGGGGGTACGCAGTATTTT	CASSSSYGGTQYF
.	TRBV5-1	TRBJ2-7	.	TGCGCCAGCAGCGCCAACTCCGGGCCGTCTCTCTACGAGCAGTACTTC	CASSANSGPSLYEQYF
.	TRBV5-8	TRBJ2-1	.	TGTGCCAGCAGCTTCCGGAGGAGGGGATCCACCAAATCACACAATGAGCAGTTCTTC	CASSFRRRGSTKSHNEQFF
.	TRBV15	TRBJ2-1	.	TGTGCCACCCGCAATGAGCAGTTCTTC	CATRNEQFF
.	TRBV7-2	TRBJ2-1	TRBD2	TGTGCCAGCAGCTTAGCGTCGACTAGCGGGTACAATGAGCAGTTCTTC	CASSLASTSGYNEQFF
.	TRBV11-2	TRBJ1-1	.	TGTGCCAGCAGCTCCACCGCCGGGGGGAACACTGAAGCTTTCTTT	CASSSTAGGNTEAFF
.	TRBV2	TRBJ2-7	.	TGTGCCAGCAGCCCCAACTTAGGAGGGGTGGAGGAGCAGTACTTC	CASSPNLGGVEEQYF
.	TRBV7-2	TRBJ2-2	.	TGTGCCAGCAGCTCCCTGTTGGGCGGGGAGCTGTTTTTT	CASSSLLGGELFF
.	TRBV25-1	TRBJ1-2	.	TGTGCCAGCAGGGAATCCGGGACCCATGGAGGCTACACCTTC	CASRESGTHGGYTF
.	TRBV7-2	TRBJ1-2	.	TGTGCCAGCAGCTTAGGAACCGTCCCCGGGCGGTATGGCTACACCTTC	CASSLGTVPGRYGYTF
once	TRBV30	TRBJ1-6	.	TGTGCCTGGGGGGGTACAGGAAGCTCACCCCTCCACTTT	CAWGGTGSSPLHF
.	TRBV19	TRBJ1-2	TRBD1	TGTGCCAGTACCACCCGACAGGGGTCTAACTATGGCTACACCTTC	CASTTRQGSNYGYTF
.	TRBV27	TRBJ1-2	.	TGTGCCAGCAGTTTATTCTCTTCCGCTAACTATGGCTACACCTTC	CASSLFSSANYGYTF
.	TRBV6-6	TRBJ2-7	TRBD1	TGTGCCAGCAGTTACGGCGACAGGGCCGAGAGTTACGAGCAGTACTTC	CASSYGDRAESYEQYF
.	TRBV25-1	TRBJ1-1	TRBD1	TGTGCCAGCAGTGCTCCCGGGACAGGGCGCACTGAAGCTTTCTTT	CASSAPGTGRTEAFF
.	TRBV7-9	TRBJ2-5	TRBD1	TGTGCCACAGGGGGACCAGGGGCCGCTCAAGAGACCCAGTACTTC	CATGGPGAAQETQYF
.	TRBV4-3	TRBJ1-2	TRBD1	TGCGCCAGCAGCCAACTCTTGGGGACAGGGAGTGGCTACACCTTC	CASSQLLGTGSGYTF
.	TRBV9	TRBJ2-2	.	TGTGCCAGCAGCCCCCAGGGCGCCGGGGAGCTGTTTTTT	CASSPQGAGELFF
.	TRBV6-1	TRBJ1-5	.	TGTGCCAGCAGTGAAATGAGGGCCCAGCCCCAGCATTTT	CASSEMRAQPQHF
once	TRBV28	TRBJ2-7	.	TGTGCCAGCACGTCCCGAGCCTACGAGCAGTACTTC	CASTSRAYEQYF
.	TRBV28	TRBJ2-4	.	TGTGCCAGCAGTCCTTACGTTGCCACGGACATTCAGTACTTC	CASSPYVATDIQYF
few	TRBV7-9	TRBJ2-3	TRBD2	TGTGCCAGCAGCAGACTAGCGGGAGCAGTAGCGGCAAAGCAGTATTTT	CASSRLAGAVAAKQYF
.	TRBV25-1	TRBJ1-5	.	TGTGCCAGCAGTGAGAACGGGCAGCCTAATCAGCCCCAGCATTTT	CASSENGQPNQPQHF
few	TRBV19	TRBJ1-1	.	TGTGCCAGTAGAAACTTTGGGGGATCGAACACTGAAGCTTTCTTT	CASRNFGGSNTEAFF
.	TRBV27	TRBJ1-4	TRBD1	TGTGCCAGCAGCCTTAGACAGGGGGCGAGTCCGCGGGAAAAACTGTTTTTT	CASSLRQGASPREKLFF
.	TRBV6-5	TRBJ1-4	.	TGTGCCAGCAGATACCGGACGACTGAAAAACTGTTTTTT	CASRYRTTEKLFF
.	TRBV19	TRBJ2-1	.	TGTGCCAGTAGCGGGCTAAACTACAATGAGCAGTTCTTC	CASSGLNYNEQFF
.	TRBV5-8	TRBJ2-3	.	TGTGCCAGCAGCTTGGGACAGACTACAGATACGCAGTATTTT	CASSLGQTTDTQYF
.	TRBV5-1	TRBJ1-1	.	TGCGCCAGCAGCTTGAACAGTGCGAACACTGAAGCTTTCTTT	CASSLNSANTEAFF
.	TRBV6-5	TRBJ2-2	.	TGTGCCAGCACGGAGGGGAACACCGGGGAGCTGTTTTTT	CASTEGNTGELFF
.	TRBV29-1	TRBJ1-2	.	TGCAGCGGAACAGGGACCTATGGCTACACCTTC	CSGTGTYGYTF
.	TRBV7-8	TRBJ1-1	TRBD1	TGTGCCAGTACAGGGGGGAATCAGGGACGGCTGACTGAAGCTTTCTTT	CASTGGNQGRLTEAFF
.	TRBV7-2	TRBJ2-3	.	TGTGCCAGCTCCAGTCCAGATACGCAGTATTTT	CASSSPDTQYF
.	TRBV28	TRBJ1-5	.	TGTGCCAGCTTCCGGGGGAGGGGACAGCCCCAGCATTTT	CASFRGRGQPQHF
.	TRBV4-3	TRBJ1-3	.	TGCGCCAGCAGCCAGGGGGGTTACTCTGGAAACACCATATATTTT	CASSQGGYSGNTIYF
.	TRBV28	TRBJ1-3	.	TGTGCCAGCACCCGCCGAAACACCATATATTTT	CASTRRNTIYF
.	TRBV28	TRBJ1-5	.	TGTGCCAGCAGTTTGGGGGTCAATCAGCCCCAGCATTTT	CASSLGVNQPQHF